These T cell receptor beta chains were read from a single sample in a study of human T cells and chemical hapten exposure. TCRdb redid the calling of the RACE reads with MiXCR, one entry per CDR3 protein. The sample has roughly 90,000 distinct CDR3 sequences, about 11% seen once. Source: whole blood, taken in connection with sensitization to the hapten diphenylcyclopropenone (DPC). The source is a woman in her thirties with alopecia areata. Some clones in this sample may be carry-over from other donors' samples. CDR3s include the opening cysteine and the closing phenylalanine or tryptophan. The D gene is left open where the match is weak. Size is omitted from some rows. Given values are once, few, many or a class for expanded clones.

j_call v_call clone_size d_call cdr3_aa cdr3_nt
TRBJ2-3 TRBV6-2/TRBV6-3 many TRBD1 CASSFPPGQGADTQYF TGTGCCAGCAGTTTCCCGCCGGGACAGGGGGCAGATACGCAGTATTTT
TRBJ1-4 TRBV7-9 NA NA CASSLLGDSANEKLFF TGTGCCAGCAGCTTATTGGGGGATTCGGCTAATGAAAAACTGTTTTTT
TRBJ1-1 TRBV20-1 many NA CSAAPGADRQAFF TGCAGTGCCGCCCCAGGGGCAGATCGTCAAGCTTTCTTT
TRBJ2-7 TRBV28 few NA CASSSGPGEQYF TGTGCCAGCAGTTCGGGACCGGGGGAGCAGTACTTC
TRBJ2-3 TRBV29-1 NA NA CSFGTQNTDTQYF TGCAGCTTCGGGACTCAAAACACAGATACGCAGTATTTT
TRBJ2-3 TRBV27 NA NA CASSSFADSTDTQYF TGTGCCAGCAGTTCCTTTGCGGATAGCACAGATACGCAGTATTTT
TRBJ2-2 TRBV6-5 NA NA CASKVQEGANTGELFF TGTGCCAGCAAGGTCCAAGAGGGAGCGAACACCGGGGAGCTGTTTTTT
TRBJ2-1 TRBV6-4 medium-sized NA CASSDEGVGYNEQFF TGTGCCAGCAGTGACGAAGGGGTGGGCTACAATGAGCAGTTCTTC
TRBJ2-2 TRBV29-1 few NA CSVGGPRGTGELFF TGCAGCGTGGGGGGACCCCGGGGCACCGGGGAGCTGTTTTTT
TRBJ1-2 TRBV28 NA NA CASSSLGANYGYTF TGTGCCAGCAGTTCTTTGGGAGCCAACTATGGCTACACCTTC
TRBJ2-7 TRBV28 NA NA CAGSSAPLYEQYF TGTGCCGGCTCTAGTGCCCCCCTTTACGAGCAGTACTTC
TRBJ2-7 TRBV28 few NA CASSSPPGRHEQYF TGTGCCAGCAGTTCCCCCCCGGGACGGCACGAGCAGTACTTC
TRBJ2-5 TRBV7-9 NA NA CASSLLSGPGETQYF TGTGCCAGCAGCTTACTGAGCGGCCCAGGGGAGACCCAGTACTTC
TRBJ2-5 TRBV18 NA NA CASSPPGLPRETQYF TGTGCCAGCTCACCACCGGGACTCCCGAGAGAGACCCAGTACTTC
TRBJ2-5 TRBV11-2 many NA CASSATRPTQYF TGTGCCAGCAGCGCCACTCGACCGACCCAGTACTTC
TRBJ2-3 TRBV28 NA TRBD1 CASKSQGDTQYF TGTGCCAGCAAATCACAGGGGGATACGCAGTATTTT
TRBJ2-7 TRBV7-9 few NA CASSRSSYEQYF TGTGCCAGCAGCCGAAGCTCCTACGAGCAGTACTTC
TRBJ2-7 TRBV7-2 many NA CASSLGAQGINYEQYF TGTGCCAGCAGCTTAGGAGCGCAGGGGATTAACTACGAGCAGTACTTC
TRBJ2-7 TRBV7-9 many TRBD2 CASSKLGGAGGPGYEQYF TGTGCCAGCAGCAAGCTGGGCGGAGCGGGAGGGCCGGGATACGAGCAGTACTTC
TRBJ1-5 TRBV6-5 few NA CASTWDTSISNQPQHF TGTGCCAGCACTTGGGACACAAGCATTAGCAATCAGCCCCAGCATTTT